The 4 T cell receptor beta chains given below trace back to one sample, sequenced in a study of T cells of healthy individuals. A single record per CDR3 protein comes from TCRdb applying MiXCR to the 5' RACE reads. This sample has over 95,000 distinct CDR3 sequences, with approximately 15% found just once. Receptor source: a human donor in good health.

The V and J genes are TRBV9 and TRBJ2-5; a weak D match, TRBD2 (6 bases). The CDR3 length is 15 residues. The V and J ends lost 3 bases and 5 bases respectively, with 17 bases between them. In germline, CDR1 is SGDLS, CDR2 YYNGEE. This CDR3 reads CASSAEAGWGETQYF. Here the CDR3 DNA reads TGTGCCAGCAGCGCTGAGGCGGGGTGGGGGGAGACCCAGTACTTC.

The V gene is TRBV6-5, the J gene TRBJ2-4; TRBD1 matches 8 bases. The V segment lost 6 bases and the J segment 8 bases; nucleotides outside the gene matches: 6. The CDR3 spans 13 residues. From germline, CDR1 is MNHEY and CDR2 SVGAGI. The DNA of the CDR3 is TGTGCCAGCAGACGCGGACAGGGAGACATTCAGTACTTC. Translation: CASRRGQGDIQYF.

The rearrangement links TRBV5-1 to TRBJ2-5, with TRBD1 matching over 7 bases. With 5 bases clipped from V and 0 bases from J, the junction kept 10 bases outside the gene matches. From germline, CDR1 is SGHRS and CDR2 YFSETQ. This CDR3 comprises 16 residues. DNA of the CDR3: TGCGCCAGCAGAACAGGGGTCGCCGCGTACCAAGAGACCCAGTACTTC. Protein product: CASRTGVAAYQETQYF.

This clonotype appeared a single time. The V and J genes are TRBV25-1 and TRBJ1-3; TRBD1 agrees at 7 bases. The CDR3 has 15 amino acids. Per germline, CDR1 MGHDK and CDR2 SYGVNS. With V trimmed by 3 bases and J by 4 bases, 6 bases remained unmatched. CDR3 in amino acids: CASSDDRTGGNTIYF. The DNA for the CDR3 is TGTGCCAGCAGTGACGATCGGACAGGAGGAAACACCATATATTTT. Variable domain in full (rest from reference TRBV25-1 and TRBJ1-3): EADIYQTPRYLVIGTGKKITLECSQTMGHDKMYWYQQDPGMELHLIHYSYGVNSTEKGDLSSESTVSRIRTEHFPLTLESARPSHTSQYLCASSDDRTGGNTIYFGEGSWLTVV.